These 7 T cell receptor beta chains were sequenced from one sample in a study of low-dose radiotherapy and immunotherapy resistance in tumors. Noted time point: after trial treatment. Treatment given: LDRT plus nivolumab, ipilimumab, low-dose cyclophosphamide and aspirin (RACIN trial). cDNA synthesis used a TRAV/TRBV-specific primer set for both chains. The PCR that amplified TCRs ran for 20 to 25 cycles, relying on a constant-region primer and a V-primer adapter. One entry per CDR3 protein, called by TCRdb with MiXCR from the reads. The sample holds 65,000 to 95,000 distinct CDR3 sequences, around a sixth seen once. The source was PBMCs, collected after low-dose radiotherapy plus immunotherapy. Receptors originate from a male donor with prostate cancer.

V is TRBV25-1 and J is TRBJ2-2; 7 bases agree with TRBD2. CDR1 is MGHDK, CDR2 SYGVNS, per germline. V dropped 1 base and J dropped 17; count of bases not matched to a gene: 25. The CDR3 loop spans 18 amino acids. CDR3 coding DNA: TGTGCCAGCAGTGAATGGGGCGGGAGTTCCACCGGGGAGCTGTTGTTTTTTTTT. Translated: CASSEWGGSSTGELLFFF.

About this clonotype: This likely reflects a read error, since a far larger clone is one base away. The CDR3, as DNA: TGTGCCAGCAGTTACTACGGGAGTGGGGACGGGGATACGCAGTATTTT. Encoded protein: CASSYYGSGDGDTQYF. The chain links TRBV6-2 or TRBV6-3 to TRBJ2-3; TRBD2 is a possible D gene (6 bases). Germline V gene data show CDR1 as MNHEY and CDR2 as SVGEGT. Trimming removed 1 base at V and 6 bases at J, with 17 bases between. There are 16 residues in the CDR3.

This clonotype was seen repeatedly, ten times or more. The chain uses TRBV15 and TRBJ2-1; 9 nucleotides match TRBD2. Per germline, CDR1 LNHNV and CDR2 YYDKDF (reference sequence). The CDR3 covers 15 residues. J was trimmed by 9 bases and V by 0 bases; bases with no gene match: 6. CDR3 DNA sequence: TGTGCCACCAGCAGAGATGCAGGACTAGCGATTGAGCAGTTCTTC. It codes for CATSRDAGLAIEQFF.

This clonotype was seen a few times. This likely reflects a read error, since a far larger clone is one base away. The CDR3 nucleotides are TGTGCCAGCAGGGGGGCTGGGGGAGAATCCTACGAGCAGTTCTTC. This codes for CASRGAGGESYEQFF. The chain joins TRBV28 to TRBJ2-1; TRBD1 is a possible D gene (6 bases). The germline CDR1 and CDR2 sequences are MDHEN and SYDVKM. Trimming removed 6 bases at V and 10 bases at J, with 22 bases between. This CDR3 comprises 15 residues.

This clonotype was observed a few times. V and J are TRBV6-2 or TRBV6-3 and TRBJ1-5; D gene ambiguous. CDR1 is MNHEY, CDR2 SVGEGT, per germline. The CDR3 is 16 residues long. With 6 bases removed from V and 0 bases from J, the gap between germline ends came to 15 bases. CDR3 bases: TGTGCCAGCAGAAAATTGCCCGACCCTAGCAATCAGCCCCAGCATTTT. It specifies CASRKLPDPSNQPQHF.

There are many counts of this clonotype. This chain links TRBV11-1 with TRBJ2-7; D not resolved. Trimming shortened V by 5 bases and J by 3 bases, and 5 bases separated the two germline ends. In germline, CDR1 is SGHAT, CDR2 FQDESV (reference sequence). This CDR3 spans 11 amino acids. This chain's CDR3 is CASSPDYEQYF. Written as DNA, the CDR3 is TGTGCCAGCAGCCCCGACTACGAGCAGTACTTC. The whole variable domain, filled in from reference TRBV11-1 and TRBJ2-7, reads EAEVAQSPRYKITEKSQAVAFWCDPISGHATLYWYRQILGQGPELLVQFQDESVVDDSQLPKDRFSAERLKGVDSTLKIQPAELGDSAMYLCASSPDYEQYFGPGTRLTVT.

Many counts were recorded for this clonotype. The chain uses TRBV7-3 and TRBJ2-1; 14 nucleotides align to TRBD2. CDR1 and CDR2 (germline): SGHTA, FQGTGA. The CDR3 sequence is 17 residues long. V gave up 2 bases and J gave up 3 bases; unmatched junction bases: 3. The CDR3 reads CASSLLGTSGSYNEQFF. In nucleotides, the CDR3 is TGTGCCAGCAGCTTATTGGGGACTAGCGGGAGCTACAATGAGCAGTTCTTC.